The clone carrying this T cell receptor beta chain is a singleton in its sample. What it binds is unknown. A junction end diverges from the germline sequence, so it may reflect a read error. This sample stems from a study of tumor-infiltrating lymphocytes in primary liver carcinoma. Study-level background: Participating patients were men and women between 30 and 69 years old. General study findings and limits: Tumors had a significantly higher top-250-clone fraction than blood (p = 0.039). Whereas tumor region pairs overlapped more, tumor-adjacent and tumor-blood pairs overlapped less.

From around 20-30 mg of unsorted bulk tissue, DNA and RNA were co-extracted together. Patients carried chronic HBV infection without prior treatment. The CDR3 runs 14 residues. Germline-derived CDR1 and CDR2 are SQVTM and ANQGSEA. A primer in the constant region served to generate TCR beta cDNA from roughly 550 ng of total RNA. ARM-PCR, slightly modified, supplied the TCR beta libraries through three nested multiplex PCR rounds. Rounds one and two of PCR, each of about 10 cycles, were primed with TRBV1-TRBV30 forward primers and a C-beta reverse primer. TCRdb reprocessed the multiplex PCR reads with MiXCR, giving one entry per CDR3 protein. The table has more than 100,000 distinct CDR3 sequences, 55% to 70% seen once.

This clonotype was obtained from a woman aged 55 to 70 with primary liver carcinoma and hepatitis B virus infection. The sample consisted of tumor-adjacent normal liver tissue. The chain employs TRBV29-1 and TRBJ2-1, with D tentatively TRBD1 (5 bases). CDR3 in amino acids: CSVDLEGRGNEQSF. In nucleotides, the CDR3 is TGCAGCGTTGACCTGGAAGGTAGGGGAAATGAACAGTCCTTC.